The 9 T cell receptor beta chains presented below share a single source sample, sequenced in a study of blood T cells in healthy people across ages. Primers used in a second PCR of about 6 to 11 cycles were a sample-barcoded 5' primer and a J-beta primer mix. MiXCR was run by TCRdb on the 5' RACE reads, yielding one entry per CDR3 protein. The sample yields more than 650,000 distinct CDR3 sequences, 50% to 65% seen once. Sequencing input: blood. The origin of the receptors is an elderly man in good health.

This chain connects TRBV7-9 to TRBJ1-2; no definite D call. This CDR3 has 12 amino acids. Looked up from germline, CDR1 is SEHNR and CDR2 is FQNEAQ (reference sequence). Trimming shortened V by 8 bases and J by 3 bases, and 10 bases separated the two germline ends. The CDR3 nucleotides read TGTGCCAGCGGAGAAGCCCACTATGGCTACACCTTC. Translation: CASGEAHYGYTF.

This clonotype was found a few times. The CDR3 protein is CASSLPGGNTEAFF. CDR3 bases: TGTGCCAGCTCACTACCAGGTGGGAACACTGAAGCTTTCTTT. This chain uses TRBV18 with TRBJ1-1; D unclear. The CDR3 has 14 amino acids. The V and J ends lost 4 bases and 1 base respectively, with 10 bases between them. CDR1 and CDR2 (germline): KGHSH, LQKENI.

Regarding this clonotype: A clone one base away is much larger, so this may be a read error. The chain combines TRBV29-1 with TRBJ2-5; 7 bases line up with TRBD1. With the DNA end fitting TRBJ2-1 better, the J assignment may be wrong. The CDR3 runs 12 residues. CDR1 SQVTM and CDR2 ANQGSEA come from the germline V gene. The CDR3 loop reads CSGGTAQETQFF. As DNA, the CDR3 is TGCAGCGGGGGGACAGCCCAAGAGACCCAGTTCTTC.

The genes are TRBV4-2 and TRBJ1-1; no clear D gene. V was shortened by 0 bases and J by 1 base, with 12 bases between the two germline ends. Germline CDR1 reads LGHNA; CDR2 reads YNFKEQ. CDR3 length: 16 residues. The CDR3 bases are TGTGCCAGCAGCCAAGATCTCGACACCACGAACACTGAAGCTTTCTTT. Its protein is CASSQDLDTTNTEAFF.

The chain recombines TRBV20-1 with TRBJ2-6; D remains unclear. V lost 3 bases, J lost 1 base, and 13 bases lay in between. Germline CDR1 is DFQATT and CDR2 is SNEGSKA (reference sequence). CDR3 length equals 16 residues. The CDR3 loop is CSARGLFSSGANVLTF. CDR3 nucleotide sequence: TGCAGTGCTAGGGGCCTTTTTAGTTCTGGGGCCAACGTCCTGACTTTC.

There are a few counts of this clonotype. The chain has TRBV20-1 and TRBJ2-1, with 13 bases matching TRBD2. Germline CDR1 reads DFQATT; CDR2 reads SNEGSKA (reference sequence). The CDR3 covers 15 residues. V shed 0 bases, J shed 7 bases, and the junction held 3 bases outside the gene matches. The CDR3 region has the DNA TGCAGTGCTAGAGAGGGACTAGCGGGACAGAATGAGCAGTTCTTC. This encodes CSAREGLAGQNEQFF.

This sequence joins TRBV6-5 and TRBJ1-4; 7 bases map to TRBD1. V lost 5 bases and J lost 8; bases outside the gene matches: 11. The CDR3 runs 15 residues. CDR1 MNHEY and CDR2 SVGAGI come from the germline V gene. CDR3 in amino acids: CASSTQGDGREKLFF. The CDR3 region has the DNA TGTGCCAGCAGTACCCAGGGGGACGGTCGAGAAAAACTGTTTTTT.

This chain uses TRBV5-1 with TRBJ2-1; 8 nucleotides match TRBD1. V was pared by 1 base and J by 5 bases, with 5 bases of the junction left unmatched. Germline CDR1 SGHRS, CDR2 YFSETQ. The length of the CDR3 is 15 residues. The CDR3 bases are TGCGCCAGCAGCTTGCGACAGGGGACCAACAATGAGCAGTTCTTC. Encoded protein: CASSLRQGTNNEQFF. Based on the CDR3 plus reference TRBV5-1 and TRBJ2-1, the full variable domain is KAGVTQTPRYLIKTRGQQVTLSCSPISGHRSVSWYQQTPGQGLQFLFEYFSETQRNKGNFPGRFSGRQFSNSRSEMNVSTLELGDSALYLCASSLRQGTNNEQFFGPGTRLTVL.

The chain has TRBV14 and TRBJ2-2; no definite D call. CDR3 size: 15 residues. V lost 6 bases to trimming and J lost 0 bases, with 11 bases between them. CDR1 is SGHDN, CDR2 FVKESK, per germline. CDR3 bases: TGTGCCAGCAGTCTCCTGACGGCGAACACCGGGGAGCTGTTTTTT. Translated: CASSLLTANTGELFF.